This T cell receptor beta chain was profiled in a study of T-cell reconstitution after alpha-beta-depleted transplantation in children. Per germline, CDR1 SNHLY and CDR2 FYNNEI. V lost 10 bases to trimming and J lost 3 bases; unmatched junction nucleotides: 12. The length of the CDR3 is 15 residues. It was with unique molecular identifiers that the TCRbeta library was prepared. TCRdb analysed the PCR reads with MiXCR anew, one entry per CDR3 protein. The table includes fewer than 350,000 distinct CDR3 sequences, 10% detected once. In the case of this clonotype: Its antigen remains unidentified.

Whole-study results and caveats: The high TCRbeta diversity at day 60 in some patients came from surviving recipient T cells and thymic progenitors.

Specimen: PBMCs, collected before TCRalphabeta/CD19-depleted stem cell transplant. The sequence derives from a boy under two years old with acute myeloid leukemia, due to receive a stem cell transplant. V and J are TRBV2 and TRBJ2-3; 8 nucleotides line up with TRBD1. The CDR3 loop is CATGSGGELTDTQYF. The CDR3 DNA follows: TGTGCCACCGGATCAGGGGGCGAGTTGACAGATACGCAGTATTTT. Supplemented by reference TRBV2 and TRBJ2-3, the full variable domain reads EPEVTQTPSHQVTQMGQEVILRCVPISNHLYFYWYRQILGQKVEFLVSFYNNEISEKSEIFDDQFSVERPDGSNFTLKIRSTKLEDSAMYFCATGSGGELTDTQYFGPGTRLTVL.